One and the same sample provided the 5 T cell receptor beta chains below, sequenced in a study of regulatory T cells in long-lasting Graves disease. Arm-PCR of CDR3 regions with iRepertoire HTBI primers generated TCR beta libraries. TCRdb processed the multiplex PCR reads anew with MiXCR; each CDR3 protein has one entry. The sample lists over 450,000 distinct CDR3 sequences, about 22% occurring once. Stated time point: persistent/refractory GD, antithyroid drugs over 5 years with positive TRAb. TCR sequences were obtained from RNA taken from PBMCs. Sequences were derived from peripheral blood mononuclear cells (PBMCs), sampled when the disease was refractory, from a patient treated with antithyroid drugs. The receptors stem from a female donor with Graves disease.

The rearrangement links TRBV5-1 to TRBJ1-2; a weak D match, TRBD1 (5 bases). Germline V gene data show CDR1 as SGHRS and CDR2 as YFSETQ. Trimming took 0 bases from V and 5 from J, leaving 14 bases between them. The CDR3 runs to 15 residues. The CDR3, as DNA: TGCGCCAGCAGCTTGGCCGCCAGGGCGAGGTATGGCTACACCTTC. Its protein product is CASSLAARARYGYTF.

CDR3 in amino acids: CASSCLDRGGEQYF. Written as DNA, the CDR3 is TGTGCCAGCAGTTGCCTGGACAGGGGCGGCGAGCAGTACTTC. The chain uses TRBV6-5 and TRBJ2-7, with TRBD1 matching 9 bases. This CDR3 is built from 14 residues. V was clipped by 4 bases and J by 6 bases; unmatched bases: 7. The germline V gene has CDR1 MNHEY and CDR2 SVGAGI.

This clonotype was recorded many times. The gene calls are TRBV28 and TRBJ2-5, with 7 bases lining up with TRBD1. V was clipped by 5 bases and J by 1 base; unmatched bases: 7. This CDR3 spans 15 amino acids. Germline V gene sequence: CDR1 MDHEN, CDR2 SYDVKM. CDR3 loop: CASSGRDRVQETQYF. The CDR3 DNA is TGTGCCAGCAGTGGAAGAGACAGGGTCCAAGAGACCCAGTACTTC.

This clonotype was observed many times. J is TRBJ1-5 and V is TRBV3-1, with D uncertain. The germline V and J ends were trimmed by 4 bases and 1 base, with 8 bases remaining between them. Germline V lookup: CDR1 LGHDT, CDR2 YNNKEL (reference sequence). This CDR3 has 14 residues. CDR3 coding DNA: TGTGCCAGCAGCCCCCATGGCAGCAATCAGCCCCAGCATTTT. Translation gives CASSPHGSNQPQHF. Filled out from reference TRBV3-1 and TRBJ1-5, the complete variable domain reads DTAVSQTPKYLVTQMGNDKSIKCEQNLGHDTMYWYKQDSKKFLKIMFSYNNKELIINETVPNRFSPKSPDKAHLNLHINSLELGDSAVYFCASSPHGSNQPQHFGDGTRLSIL.

The chain employs TRBV20-1 and TRBJ1-1; D call uncertain. CDR3 length: 14 residues. V dropped 0 bases and J dropped 1 base, with 9 bases sitting between them. From germline, CDR1 is DFQATT and CDR2 SNEGSKA (reference sequence). DNA of the CDR3: TGCAGTGCTAGAGACCCAACCAAGAACACTGAAGCTTTCTTT. Its protein product is CSARDPTKNTEAFF.